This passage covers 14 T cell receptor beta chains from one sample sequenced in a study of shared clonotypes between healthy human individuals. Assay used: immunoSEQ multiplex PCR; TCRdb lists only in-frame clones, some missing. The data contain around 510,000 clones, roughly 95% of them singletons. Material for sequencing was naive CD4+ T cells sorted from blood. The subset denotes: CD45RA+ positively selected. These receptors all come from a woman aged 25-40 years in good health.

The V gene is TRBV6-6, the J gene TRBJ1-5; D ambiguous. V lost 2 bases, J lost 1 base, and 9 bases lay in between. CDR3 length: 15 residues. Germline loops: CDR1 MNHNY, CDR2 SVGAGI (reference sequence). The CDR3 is CASSYGSRSNQPQHF. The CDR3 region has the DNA TGTGCCAGCAGTTACGGAAGTCGGAGCAATCAGCCCCAGCATTTT.

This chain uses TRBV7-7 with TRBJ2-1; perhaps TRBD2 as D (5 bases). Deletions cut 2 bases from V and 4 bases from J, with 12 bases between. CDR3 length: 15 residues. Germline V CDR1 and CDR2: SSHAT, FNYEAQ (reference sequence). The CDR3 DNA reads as TGTGCCAGCAGCTTACAACCGAGCGGTTACAATGAGCAGTTCTTC. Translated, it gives CASSLQPSGYNEQFF.

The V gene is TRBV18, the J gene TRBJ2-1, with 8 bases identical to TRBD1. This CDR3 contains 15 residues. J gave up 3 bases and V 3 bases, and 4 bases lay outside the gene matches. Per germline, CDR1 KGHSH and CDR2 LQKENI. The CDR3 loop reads CASSPDTGGYNEQFF. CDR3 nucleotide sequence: TGTGCCAGCTCACCGGACACAGGGGGCTACAATGAGCAGTTCTTC.

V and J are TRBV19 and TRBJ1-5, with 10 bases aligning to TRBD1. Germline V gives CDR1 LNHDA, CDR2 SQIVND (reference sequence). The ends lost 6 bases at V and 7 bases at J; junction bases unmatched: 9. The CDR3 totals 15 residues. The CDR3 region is CASRPGTGAPQPQHF. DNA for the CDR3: TGTGCCAGTAGACCCGGGACAGGGGCTCCACAGCCCCAGCATTTT.

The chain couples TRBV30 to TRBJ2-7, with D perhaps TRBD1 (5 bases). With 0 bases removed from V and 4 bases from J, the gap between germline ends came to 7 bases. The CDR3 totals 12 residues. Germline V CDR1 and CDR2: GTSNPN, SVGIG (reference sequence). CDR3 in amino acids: CAWSVPGYEQYF. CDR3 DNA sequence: TGTGCCTGGAGTGTACCAGGGTACGAGCAGTACTTC.

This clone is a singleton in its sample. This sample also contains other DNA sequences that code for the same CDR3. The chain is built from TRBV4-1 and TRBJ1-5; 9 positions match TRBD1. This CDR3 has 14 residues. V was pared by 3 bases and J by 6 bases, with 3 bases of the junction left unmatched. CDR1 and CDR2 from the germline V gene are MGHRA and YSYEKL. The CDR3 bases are TGCGCCAGCAGCCAGGGACAGGGTGGTCAGCCCCAGCATTTT. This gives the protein CASSQGQGGQPQHF.

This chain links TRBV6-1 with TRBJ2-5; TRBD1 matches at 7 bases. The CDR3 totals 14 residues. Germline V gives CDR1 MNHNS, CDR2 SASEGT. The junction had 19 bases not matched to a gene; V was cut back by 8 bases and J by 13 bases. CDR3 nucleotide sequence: TGTGCCAGCGGATCGGGACAGCCACTACGGATGAGGTACTTC. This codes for CASGSGQPLRMRYF.

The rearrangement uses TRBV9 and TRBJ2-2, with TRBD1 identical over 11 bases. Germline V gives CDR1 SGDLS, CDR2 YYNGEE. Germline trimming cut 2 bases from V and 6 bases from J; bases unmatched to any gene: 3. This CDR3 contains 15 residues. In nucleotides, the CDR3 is TGTGCCAGCAGCGTCCGGACAGGGGGCTCCGGGGAGCTGTTTTTT. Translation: CASSVRTGGSGELFF.

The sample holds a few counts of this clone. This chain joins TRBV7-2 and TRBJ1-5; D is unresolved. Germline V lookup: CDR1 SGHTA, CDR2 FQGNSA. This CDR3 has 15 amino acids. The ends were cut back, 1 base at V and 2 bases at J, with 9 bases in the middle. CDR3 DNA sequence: TGTGCCAGCAGCTTAGAGAGGGCGGGCAATCAGCCCCAGCATTTT. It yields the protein CASSLERAGNQPQHF.

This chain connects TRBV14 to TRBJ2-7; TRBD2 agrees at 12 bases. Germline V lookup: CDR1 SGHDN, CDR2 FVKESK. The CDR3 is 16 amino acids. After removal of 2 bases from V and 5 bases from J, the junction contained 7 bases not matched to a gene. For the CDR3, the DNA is TGTGCCAGCAGCCAACTTAGGACTAGCGGGAACCACGAGCAGTACTTC. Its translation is CASSQLRTSGNHEQYF.

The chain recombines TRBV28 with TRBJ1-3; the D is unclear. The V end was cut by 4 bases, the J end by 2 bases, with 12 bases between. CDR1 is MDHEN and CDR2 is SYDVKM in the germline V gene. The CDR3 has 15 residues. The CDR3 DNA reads TGTGCCAGCAGTTCCCTCGGCAGGACTGGAAACACCATATATTTT. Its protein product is CASSSLGRTGNTIYF.

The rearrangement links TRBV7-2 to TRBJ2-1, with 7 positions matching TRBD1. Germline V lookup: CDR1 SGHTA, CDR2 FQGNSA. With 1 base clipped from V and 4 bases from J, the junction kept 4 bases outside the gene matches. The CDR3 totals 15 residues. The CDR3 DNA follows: TGTGCCAGCAGCTTAGAGTGGACAGGTTACAATGAGCAGTTCTTC. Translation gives CASSLEWTGYNEQFF.

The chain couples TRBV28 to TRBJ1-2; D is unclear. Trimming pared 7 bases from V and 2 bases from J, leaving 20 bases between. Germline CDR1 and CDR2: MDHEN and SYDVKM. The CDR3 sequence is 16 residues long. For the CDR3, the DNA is TGTGCCAGCACTCAAGCCCGGGCCGGACGGAACTATGGCTACACCTTC. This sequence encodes CASTQARAGRNYGYTF.

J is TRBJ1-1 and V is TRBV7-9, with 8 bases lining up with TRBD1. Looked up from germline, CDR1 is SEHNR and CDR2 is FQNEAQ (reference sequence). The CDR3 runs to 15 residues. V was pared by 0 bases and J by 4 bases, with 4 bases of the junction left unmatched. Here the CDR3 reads CASSLANTGGTEAFF. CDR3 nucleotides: TGTGCCAGCAGCTTAGCTAATACAGGGGGCACTGAAGCTTTCTTT.